One and the same sample provided the 10 T cell receptor beta chains below, sequenced in a study of shared clonotypes between healthy human individuals. Assay used: immunoSEQ multiplex PCR; TCRdb lists only in-frame clones, some missing. The data show 650,000 to 750,000 clones, with 55% to 75% seen just once and about 1.8% held by the top ten. The sequenced sample was memory CD4+ T cells sorted from blood. Subset indicated: CD45RA-negative fraction. These receptor sequences come from a woman between 25 and 40 years old in good health.

V gene TRBV7-3 combines with J gene TRBJ2-7; TRBD2 matches at 13 bases. Germline V lookup: CDR1 SGHTA, CDR2 FQGTGA. The CDR3 covers 16 residues. J was trimmed by 4 bases and V by 5 bases; bases with no gene match: 8. CDR3 sequence reads: CASSPSGTSGVYEQYF. CDR3 DNA sequence: TGTGCCAGCAGCCCGTCCGGGACTAGCGGGGTTTACGAGCAGTACTTC.

The chain employs TRBV28 and TRBJ1-2; no reliable D call. Germline V CDR1 and CDR2: MDHEN, SYDVKM. The ends were cut back, 4 bases at V and 6 bases at J, with 12 bases in the middle. The CDR3 loop spans 13 amino acids. DNA for the CDR3: TGTGCCAGCAGTTCGTACCGTGGCCATGGCTACACCTTC. Its translation is CASSSYRGHGYTF.

On this clone: This sample includes further DNA sequences coding for the same CDR3. The V gene is TRBV28, the J gene TRBJ1-1; possible D gene TRBD1, 5 bases. The CDR3 spans 14 residues. V was shortened by 3 bases and J by 0 bases, with 8 bases between the two germline ends. Germline values: CDR1 MDHEN, CDR2 SYDVKM. The CDR3, as DNA: TGTGCCAGCAGTTTGGGGGGTATGAACACTGAAGCTTTCTTT. It yields the protein CASSLGGMNTEAFF.

The rearrangement joins TRBV21-1 to TRBJ2-5; the D call TRBD2 from the table was never checked on the DNA. TRBV21-1 is reported as a pseudogene. The CDR3 length is 11 residues. The CDR3 loop reads CATRLSGTQYF. CDR3 sequence (DNA): TGTGCCACCCGCCTCTCGGGGACCCAGTACTTC.

V is TRBV2 and J is TRBJ2-7; D tentatively reads TRBD1 or TRBD2 (5 bases each). The V end lost 4 bases, the J end lost 2 bases, and 12 bases lay between the germline ends. The CDR3 covers 14 residues. The germline CDR1 and CDR2 sequences are SNHLY and FYNNEI. The CDR3 reads CASSVGRIAYEQYF. The DNA of the CDR3 is TGTGCCAGCAGTGTGGGACGGATTGCCTACGAGCAGTACTTC. Complete variable domain (other parts from reference TRBV2 and TRBJ2-7): EPEVTQTPSHQVTQMGQEVILRCVPISNHLYFYWYRQILGQKVEFLVSFYNNEISEKSEIFDDQFSVERPDGSNFTLKIRSTKLEDSAMYFCASSVGRIAYEQYFGPGTRLTVT.

This rearrangement joins TRBV7-2 to TRBJ2-3; 7 bases fit TRBD2. Germline CDR1 reads SGHTA; CDR2 reads FQGNSA. This CDR3 region has 15 residues. Trimming took 3 bases from V and 2 from J; bases not matched to a gene: 5. CDR3 DNA sequence: TGTGCCAGCAGCTTTAAAACTAGCGACACAGATACGCAGTATTTT. It encodes CASSFKTSDTDTQYF.

The CDR3 protein is CASSAGLAGGETQYF. The CDR3 DNA sequence: TGTGCCAGCAGCGCGGGACTAGCGGGAGGAGAGACCCAGTACTTC. This rearrangement joins TRBV9 to TRBJ2-5, with 15 bases identical to TRBD2. CDR3 length: 15 amino acids. Trimming removed 3 bases from V and 4 bases from J; junction bases left unmatched: 1. Germline CDR1 is SGDLS and CDR2 is YYNGEE.

The chain joins TRBV11-2 to TRBJ1-1, with D possibly being TRBD1 (5 bases). CDR1 and CDR2 from the germline V gene are SGHAT and FQNNGV. The CDR3 is 14 amino acids. V was pared by 5 bases and J by 1 base, with 11 bases between. CDR3 sequence: CASSRQPRNTEAFF. The CDR3, as DNA: TGTGCCAGCAGCAGACAGCCAAGGAACACTGAAGCTTTCTTT.

J is TRBJ2-6 and V is TRBV6-6, with D possibly matching TRBD2 (7 bases). The germline V gene encodes CDR1 MNHNY and CDR2 SVGAGI (reference sequence). V was trimmed by 2 bases and J by 2 bases, leaving 10 bases between them. The CDR3 is 16 residues long. The CDR3 DNA is TGTGCCAGCAGTTACGCGGGGGCGACTGGGGCCAACGTCCTGACTTTC. It codes for CASSYAGATGANVLTF.

For this clone: The sample carries other DNA sequences with the same CDR3. This chain links TRBV28 with TRBJ2-7; maybe TRBD2 (5 bases). The CDR3 runs 14 residues. Per germline, CDR1 MDHEN and CDR2 SYDVKM. V gave up 6 bases and J gave up 4 bases, with 16 bases separating them. CDR3 DNA sequence: TGTGCCAGCAGCAATCGCGTTGGGAGTTACGAGCAGTACTTC. Protein: CASSNRVGSYEQYF.